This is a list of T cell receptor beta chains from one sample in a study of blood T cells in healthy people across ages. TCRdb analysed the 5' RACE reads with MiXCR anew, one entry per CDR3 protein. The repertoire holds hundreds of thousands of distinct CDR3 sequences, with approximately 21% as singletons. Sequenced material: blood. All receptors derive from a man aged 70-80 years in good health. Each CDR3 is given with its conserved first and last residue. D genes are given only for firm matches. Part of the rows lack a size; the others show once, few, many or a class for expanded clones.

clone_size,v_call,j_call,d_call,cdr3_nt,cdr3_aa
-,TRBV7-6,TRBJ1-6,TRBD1,TGTGCCAGCAGCTCCGGGACAGCTCGTAATTCACCCCTCCACTTT,CASSSGTARNSPLHF
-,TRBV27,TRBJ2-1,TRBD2,TGTGCCAGCAGTTTACTTGGACTAGCGATCTCTGGAACCTACAATGAGCAGTTCTTC,CASSLLGLAISGTYNEQFF
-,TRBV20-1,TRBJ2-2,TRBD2,TGCAGTGCTAGAGATCTCTTGCGGGGGGCGAACACCGGGGAGCTGTTTTTT,CSARDLLRGANTGELFF
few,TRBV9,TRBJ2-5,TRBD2,TGTGCGAAACAGCGGGGAGGCGGAGAGACCCAGTACTTC,CAKQRGGGETQYF
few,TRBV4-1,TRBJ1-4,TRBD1,TGCGCCAGCAGCGTAGGACAGGGGGCGCGTGAAAAACTGTTTTTT,CASSVGQGAREKLFF
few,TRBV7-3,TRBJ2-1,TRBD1,TGTGCCAGCAGCGCGACAGGGGGCACCCCCTACAATGAGCAGTTCTTC,CASSATGGTPYNEQFF
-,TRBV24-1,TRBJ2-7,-,TGTGCCACCTCCGTGGGTGGGATATCCTACGAGCAGTACTTC,CATSVGGISYEQYF
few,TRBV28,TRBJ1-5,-,TGTGCCAGCAGTTTACCCCCTCGACGGAGCAATCAGCCCCAGCATTTT,CASSLPPRRSNQPQHF
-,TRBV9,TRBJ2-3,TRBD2,TGTGCCAGCAGCGTATTACAACGAGCTAGCGGGACTGATACGCAGTATTTT,CASSVLQRASGTDTQYF
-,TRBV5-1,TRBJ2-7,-,TGCGCCAGCAGCTTCGACGGGAATTACGAGCAGTACTTC,CASSFDGNYEQYF
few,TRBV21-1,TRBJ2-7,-,TGTGCCAGCAGCAGGGAGGCTAGACCTTCCTACGAGCAGTACTTC,CASSREARPSYEQYF
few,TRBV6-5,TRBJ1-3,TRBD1,TGTGCCAGCAGTTACGACAGGGTTGGTGGAAACACCATATATTTT,CASSYDRVGGNTIYF
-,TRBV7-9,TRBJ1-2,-,TGTGCCAGCAGCCCGGACCCAGCAAACTATGGCTACACCTTC,CASSPDPANYGYTF
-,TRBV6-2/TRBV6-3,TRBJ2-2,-,TGTGCCAGCAGTTACTGGCTCACCACGAACACCGGGGAGCTGTTTTTT,CASSYWLTTNTGELFF
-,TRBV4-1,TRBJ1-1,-,TGCGCCAGCAGCCAAGTGTTGAACACTGAAGCTTTCTTT,CASSQVLNTEAFF